These T cell receptor beta chains were read from a single sample in a study of blood T cell repertoires in COVID-19. Clones were sequenced by immunoSEQ multiplex PCR, and TCRdb holds only the in-frame ones, with some missing. The sample holds about 43,000 clones, roughly 89% seen once. The material sequenced was peripheral blood. The receptors were sampled from a man in his 60s with active COVID-19. CDR3s include the opening cysteine and the closing phenylalanine or tryptophan. Each record gives: D gene, clone size, J gene, V gene, CDR3 protein, CDR3 DNA. A D gene is named only where the DNA matches it firmly. For some rows the clone size is stated as once, few or many, or as a class when expanded; others skip it.

.	.	TRBJ1-5	TRBV19	CASSIAGMDSNQPQHF	TGTGCCAGTAGTATAGCCGGGATGGATAGCAATCAGCCCCAGCATTTT
TRBD1	.	TRBJ2-3	TRBV4-1	CASSQDQGGATDTQYF	TGCGCCAGCAGCCAAGATCAAGGGGGCGCAACAGATACGCAGTATTTT
TRBD2	.	TRBJ2-7	TRBV27	CASGRERSYDEQYF	TGTGCCAGCGGGAGGGAAAGGTCTTACGACGAGCAGTACTTC
TRBD2	.	TRBJ2-3	TRBV4-1	CASSQEASGLTDTQYF	TGCGCCAGCAGCCAAGAGGCTAGCGGGCTTACAGATACGCAGTATTTT
.	few	TRBJ2-3	TRBV9	CASSVTGADTQYF	TGTGCCAGCAGCGTAACGGGGGCAGATACGCAGTATTTT
TRBD1	.	TRBJ1-2	TRBV7-3	CASSPGVQGNYGYTF	TGTGCCAGCAGCCCAGGGGTACAGGGGAACTATGGCTACACCTTC
.	.	TRBJ1-2	TRBV9	CASSVGRVSGYTF	TGTGCCAGCAGCGTTGGGAGGGTCAGCGGCTACACCTTC
TRBD2	.	TRBJ2-1	TRBV28	CASTRGGTYNEQFF	TGTGCCAGCACCCGGGGGGGGACCTACAATGAGCAGTTCTTC
TRBD1	.	TRBJ2-6	TRBV19	CASSAWGQGVTGANVLTF	TGTGCCAGTAGTGCGTGGGGACAGGGGGTTACTGGGGCCAACGTCCTGACTTTC
TRBD2	once	TRBJ2-7	TRBV19	CASSISSGSVNEQYF	TGTGCCAGTAGTATCTCTAGCGGGAGTGTAAACGAGCAGTACTTC
.	.	TRBJ2-2	TRBV5-1	CASSLMADLNTGELFF	TGCGCCAGCAGCTTGATGGCGGATTTAAACACCGGGGAGCTGTTTTTT
TRBD1	.	TRBJ2-7	TRBV3-1/TRBV3-2	CASSQDSVQGAYEQYF	TGTGCCAGCAGCCAAGATTCTGTTCAGGGGGCGTATGAGCAGTACTTC
TRBD1	.	TRBJ1-1	TRBV9	CASSVVDRGSGTEAFF	TGTGCCAGCAGCGTAGTAGACAGGGGGTCGGGCACTGAAGCTTTCTTT
.	.	TRBJ1-4	TRBV28	CASSPPQGLNEKLFF	TGTGCCAGCAGCCCCCCACAGGGCCTTAATGAAAAACTGTTTTTT
.	.	TRBJ2-1	TRBV9	CASTSILKSNEQFF	TGTGCCAGCACAAGCATACTCAAAAGCAATGAGCAGTTCTTC
TRBD2	.	TRBJ2-3	TRBV5-1	CASSLEGLVTDTQYF	TGCGCCAGCAGCTTGGAGGGACTAGTGACAGATACGCAGTATTTT
TRBD1	.	TRBJ2-5	TRBV19	CASQTTGVGETQYF	TGTGCCAGTCAGACCACAGGGGTAGGAGAGACCCAGTACTTC
.	.	TRBJ1-1	TRBV7-9	CASRGAGQYEAFF	TGTGCCAGCAGGGGGGCAGGTCAATATGAAGCTTTCTTT
TRBD1	.	TRBJ1-5	TRBV6-5	CASSLTGAGNQPQHF	TGTGCCAGCAGTCTGACAGGGGCGGGCAATCAGCCCCAGCATTTT
TRBD2	.	TRBJ2-1	TRBV6-1	CASSVRSSGSYNEQFF	TGTGCCAGCAGTGTAAGGTCTAGCGGGAGCTACAATGAGCAGTTCTTC
.	.	TRBJ2-3	TRBV7-9	CLSAQNRVRATDTQYF	TGTCTAAGCGCCCAGAACCGAGTCAGGGCCACAGATACGCAGTATTTT
TRBD1	.	TRBJ1-3	TRBV6-5	CASRPSGTAGNTIYF	TGTGCCAGCAGACCCTCCGGGACAGCTGGAAACACCATATATTTT
TRBD2	once	TRBJ2-3	TRBV19	CASSIATSFSDTQYF	TGTGCCAGTAGTATAGCGACTAGCTTTTCAGATACGCAGTATTTT
.	.	TRBJ1-3	TRBV4-1	CASSQEEGVRAIYF	TGCGCCAGCAGCCAAGAAGAGGGGGTGAGGGCCATATATTTT
.	once	TRBJ2-5	TRBV5-1	CASSRTSAMGGWETQYF	TGCGCCAGCAGCCGTACGTCGGCAATGGGGGGATGGGAGACCCAGTACTTC
TRBD1	.	TRBJ2-7	TRBV3-1/TRBV3-2	CASSQGAGGQGGTYEQYF	TGTGCCAGCAGCCAAGGGGCAGGAGGACAGGGGGGAACCTACGAGCAGTACTTC
TRBD1	.	TRBJ2-7	TRBV5-1	CASSVRQGAGNEQYF	TGCGCCAGCAGCGTGCGACAGGGGGCAGGAAACGAGCAGTACTTC
.	.	TRBJ2-3	TRBV27	CASKKRDEDTDTQYF	TGTGCCAGCAAAAAACGAGACGAGGACACAGATACGCAGTATTTT
TRBD1	.	TRBJ2-3	TRBV6-6	CASSYPRDSSTDTQYF	TGTGCCAGCAGTTACCCTCGGGACAGTAGCACAGATACGCAGTATTTT
.	few	TRBJ2-7	TRBV7-8	CASSLDNYEQYF	TGTGCCAGCAGCTTAGACAATTACGAGCAGTACTTC
TRBD1	.	TRBJ2-5	TRBV7-2	CASSSGTGAIETQYF	TGTGCCAGCAGCTCCGGGACAGGGGCCATTGAGACCCAGTACTTC
TRBD2	.	TRBJ2-1	TRBV3-1/TRBV3-2	CASSRLSGGAENEQFF	TGTGCCAGCAGCCGCCTTAGCGGGGGGGCTGAAAATGAGCAGTTCTTC
.	few	TRBJ2-7	TRBV10-3	CAISEAGSNYEQYF	TGTGCCATCAGTGAGGCAGGGTCCAACTACGAGCAGTACTTC
TRBD1	.	TRBJ2-1	TRBV9	CASSVRQGAGEQFF	TGTGCCAGCAGCGTGCGCCAGGGGGCGGGTGAGCAGTTCTTC
TRBD1	few	TRBJ2-4	TRBV6-2/TRBV6-3	CASSSPGQGAKNIQYF	TGTGCCAGCAGTTCCCCGGGACAGGGGGCCAAAAACATTCAGTACTTC
.	.	TRBJ1-1	TRBV7-9	CASSLYQGRDTEAFF	TGTGCCAGCAGCTTGTACCAGGGGCGCGACACTGAAGCTTTCTTT
TRBD2	once	TRBJ2-5	TRBV5-6	CASSAVGRGEETQYF	TGTGCCAGCAGCGCGGTCGGGCGGGGGGAAGAGACCCAGTACTTC
TRBD1	.	TRBJ1-2	TRBV5-6	CASTSRGRRHYGYTF	TGTGCCAGCACTTCCAGGGGGCGACGTCACTATGGCTACACCTTC
TRBD2	.	TRBJ2-2	TRBV5-4	CASSPLGGGNTGELFF	TGTGCCAGCAGCCCCCTTGGCGGGGGGAACACCGGGGAGCTGTTTTTT
.	.	TRBJ1-1	TRBV5-8	CASSLRVLHTEAFF	TGTGCCAGCAGTCTCAGGGTATTGCACACTGAAGCTTTCTTT
.	.	TRBJ2-5	TRBV5-6	CASSLDGETQYF	TGTGCCAGCAGCTTGGACGGAGAGACCCAGTACTTC
TRBD1	.	TRBJ2-7	TRBV7-9	CASSSQDREGDEQYF	TGTGCCAGCAGCTCCCAGGACAGGGAAGGGGACGAGCAGTACTTC
TRBD2	.	TRBJ2-7	TRBV5-1	CASSLAPSGGGEQYF	TGCGCCAGCAGCTTGGCTCCTAGCGGGGGAGGCGAGCAGTACTTC
.	.	TRBJ1-5	TRBV6-5	CASSYSKGGNQPQHF	TGTGCCAGCAGTTACTCGAAGGGGGGCAATCAGCCCCAGCATTTT
.	once	TRBJ2-3	TRBV7-9	CASSSQDTQYF	TGTGCCAGCAGCTCACAAGATACGCAGTATTTT
TRBD1	.	TRBJ1-5	TRBV19	CASNSDRGSNQPQHF	TGTGCCAGTAACTCCGACAGGGGTAGCAATCAGCCCCAGCATTTT
.	.	TRBJ1-2	TRBV19	CASTLDRTYGYTF	TGTGCCAGTACCCTGGACAGAACCTATGGCTACACCTTC
TRBD1	.	TRBJ2-5	TRBV7-8	CASSEIRGETQYF	TGTGCCAGCAGCGAGATCAGGGGGGAGACCCAGTACTTC
TRBD2	.	TRBJ2-5	TRBV7-8	CASSLLSGRAEETQYF	TGTGCCAGCAGCCTCCTTAGCGGGAGGGCCGAAGAGACCCAGTACTTC
.	once	TRBJ2-7	TRBV9	CASSRGMSYEQYF	TGTGCCAGTAGCCGGGGGATGTCCTACGAGCAGTACTTC
TRBD2	.	TRBJ2-5	TRBV2	CASSESSGGLQETQYF	TGTGCCAGCAGTGAATCCAGCGGGGGTCTACAAGAGACCCAGTACTTC
TRBD2	.	TRBJ2-2	TRBV5-1	CASSLGGSGSGELFF	TGCGCCAGCAGCTTGGGCGGGAGCGGATCCGGGGAGCTGTTTTTT
.	.	TRBJ2-1	TRBV6-1	CASSETPRLVEQFF	TGTGCCAGCAGTGAGACTCCGCGACTTGTGGAGCAGTTCTTC
.	.	TRBJ1-6	TRBV5-1	CASSLGSGQGGSPLHF	TGCGCCAGCAGCTTGGGATCTGGGCAGGGCGGCTCACCCCTCCACTTT
.	.	TRBJ2-3	TRBV5-8	CASSFMGRTSTDTQYF	TGTGCCAGCAGCTTTATGGGCAGGACTAGCACAGATACGCAGTATTTT
.	few	TRBJ1-2	TRBV6-6	CASSYSGEDYGYTF	TGTGCCAGCAGTTACTCCGGGGAAGACTATGGCTACACCTTC
.	once	TRBJ2-2	TRBV6-5	CASSYVTPHNTGELFF	TGTGCCAGCAGTTACGTGACTCCTCATAACACCGGGGAGCTGTTTTTT